The 27 T cell receptor beta chains listed next were all sequenced from one sample in a study of cytomegalovirus exposure and HLA in healthy donors. The PCR was carried out with 60 Vbeta primers and 13 Jbeta primers. The data were produced by immunoSEQ multiplex PCR, yet TCRdb's version contains in-frame clones alone and is incomplete. The sample data list 75,000 to 90,000 clones. Sequenced material: PBMCs. These receptors all stem from a woman between 55 and 75 years old in good health and CMV-seronegative.

This sequence joins TRBV2 and TRBJ2-1, with TRBD1 identical over 7 bases. The ends lost 6 bases at V and 5 bases at J; junction bases unmatched: 22. Germline CDR1 is SNHLY and CDR2 is FYNNEI. This CDR3 is built from 19 residues. The CDR3 loop reads CASSGVTTTGSGYDNEQFF. The CDR3 DNA is TGTGCCAGCAGCGGGGTCACCACGACAGGGTCCGGCTACGACAATGAGCAGTTCTTC.

This rearrangement joins TRBV7-2 to TRBJ2-2, with unresolved D. Deletions cut 6 bases from V and 1 base from J, with 3 bases between. The CDR3 is made up of 12 amino acids. Germline V gives CDR1 SGHTA, CDR2 FQGNSA. CDR3 in amino acids: CASSRNTGELFF. The CDR3, as DNA: TGTGCCAGCAGTCGGAACACCGGGGAGCTGTTTTTT.

The chain uses TRBV12-2 and TRBJ2-1; the table's D call TRBD2 went unverified against the DNA. TRBV12-2 is assigned pseudogene status. This CDR3 region has 16 residues. The CDR3 bases are TGTGCAAGTCGCTTACCGGGACTAGCGGACAACAATGAGCAGTTCTTC. Protein: CASRLPGLADNNEQFF.

The chain combines TRBV7-9 with TRBJ2-5; D is undetermined. Germline-derived CDR1 and CDR2 are SEHNR and FQNEAQ (reference sequence). The CDR3 loop spans 15 amino acids. Trimming stripped 5 bases from V and 1 base from J, with 14 bases between. The DNA of the CDR3 is TGTGCCAGCAGCCTCCCCTTCCCCGTCCAAGAGACCCAGTACTTC. This encodes CASSLPFPVQETQYF. Full variable domain (missing parts from reference TRBV7-9 and TRBJ2-5): DTGVSQNPRHKITKRGQNVTFRCDPISEHNRLYWYRQTLGQGPEFLTYFQNEAQLEKSRLLSDRFSAERPKGSFSTLEIQRTEQGDSAMYLCASSLPFPVQETQYFGPGTRLLVL.

This chain connects TRBV19 to TRBJ2-5; the D gene is possibly TRBD1 (8 bases). Judging by the DNA end, TRBJ2-7 fits better; the J call may be wrong. Germline V gives CDR1 LNHDA, CDR2 SQIVND (reference sequence). The CDR3 contains 14 residues. The CDR3 protein is CASRQQGGNYEQYF. The CDR3 nucleotides read TGTGCCAGTAGGCAACAGGGGGGGAATTACGAGCAGTACTTC.

The genes are TRBV7-2 and TRBJ1-1, with D tentatively TRBD1 (5 bases). CDR1 is SGHTA, CDR2 FQGNSA, per germline. V was trimmed by 2 bases and J by 1 base, leaving 11 bases between them. The CDR3 consists of 15 residues. In nucleotides, the CDR3 is TGTGCCAGCAGCTTATTTCAGGGCTCGAACACTGAAGCTTTCTTT. Encoded protein: CASSLFQGSNTEAFF.

V and J are TRBV4-1 and TRBJ2-7, with 7 bases fitting TRBD2. Germline values: CDR1 MGHRA, CDR2 YSYEKL. Germline trimming cut 0 bases from V and 6 bases from J; bases unmatched to any gene: 17. There are 18 residues in the CDR3. The CDR3 DNA is TGCGCCAGCAGCCAAGATCCCAGAGGACTAGACAGAGGCGGCGAGCAGTACTTC. Its translation: CASSQDPRGLDRGGEQYF.

V usage is TRBV5-1 and J usage is TRBJ2-1, with 7 bases fitting TRBD2. The CDR3 sequence is 14 residues long. The V gene's germline CDR1 is SGHRS and CDR2 YFSETQ. With V trimmed by 4 bases and J by 3 bases, 4 bases remained unmatched. In DNA form, the CDR3 reads TGCGCCAGCAGCCTTGGACTAGTCTACAATGAGCAGTTCTTC. Amino acid sequence: CASSLGLVYNEQFF.

This chain links TRBV29-1 with TRBJ1-2; D may be TRBD1 (6 bases). The CDR3 has 15 amino acids. The germline V gene has CDR1 SQVTM and CDR2 ANQGSEA. Trimming pared 5 bases from V and 6 bases from J, leaving 22 bases between. Here the CDR3 reads CSVILTSGRTDGYTF. For the CDR3, the DNA is TGCAGCGTTATACTTACTTCCGGGAGGACAGATGGCTACACCTTC.

The chain carries TRBV4-2 and TRBJ2-1; no reliable D call. The CDR3 spans 16 residues. The V end was cut by 0 bases, the J end by 4 bases, with 13 bases between. Germline CDR1 is LGHNA and CDR2 is YNFKEQ. CDR3 sequence reads: CASSQDTVTNYNEQFF. Here the CDR3 DNA reads TGTGCCAGCAGCCAAGATACAGTGACCAATTACAATGAGCAGTTCTTC.

The J gene is TRBJ2-6, the V gene TRBV14; possible D gene TRBD1, 7 bases. CDR1 and CDR2 from the germline V gene are SGHDN and FVKESK. The CDR3 loop spans 19 amino acids. V gave up 2 bases and J gave up 0 bases, with 17 bases separating them. Here the CDR3 DNA reads TGTGCCAGCAGCCAAAAAATCAGGGGGGCTCTCTCTGGGGCCAACGTCCTGACTTTC. It translates to CASSQKIRGALSGANVLTF.

V usage is TRBV19 and J usage is TRBJ2-1; D is unresolved. The CDR3 is 15 amino acids. With 4 bases removed from V and 0 bases from J, the gap between germline ends came to 10 bases. Germline-derived CDR1 and CDR2 are LNHDA and SQIVND (reference sequence). CDR3 protein: CASSRQESSYNEQFF. As DNA, the CDR3 is TGTGCCAGTAGTAGGCAGGAAAGCTCCTACAATGAGCAGTTCTTC.

The rearrangement links TRBV19 to TRBJ2-1, with 7 nucleotides matching TRBD2. The junction had 9 bases not matched to a gene; V was cut back by 3 bases and J by 7 bases. The CDR3 runs to 15 residues. From germline, CDR1 is LNHDA and CDR2 SQIVND (reference sequence). This CDR3 is CASSMGRGGSNEQFF. CDR3 nucleotides: TGTGCCAGTAGTATGGGAAGGGGAGGGTCGAATGAGCAGTTCTTC.

The chain recombines TRBV11-1 with TRBJ1-5; 11 bases fit TRBD1. Germline CDR1 and CDR2: SGHAT and FQDESV (reference sequence). Losses at the gene ends were 4 bases for V and 3 bases for J; bases not matched to a gene: 2. CDR3 length: 15 amino acids. CDR3 DNA sequence: TGTGCCAGCAGCTCGGACAGGGGGCCCAATCAGCCCCAGCATTTT. Translating gives CASSSDRGPNQPQHF.

The chain is built from TRBV5-1 and TRBJ1-1; 8 bases fit TRBD1. Germline trimming cut 5 bases from V and 3 bases from J; bases unmatched to any gene: 9. Germline loops: CDR1 SGHRS, CDR2 YFSETQ. The CDR3 is 15 residues long. CDR3 residues: CASRSIYRGDTEAFF. The CDR3 DNA is TGCGCCAGCAGATCAATTTACAGGGGGGACACTGAAGCTTTCTTT. Supplemented by reference TRBV5-1 and TRBJ1-1, the full variable domain reads KAGVTQTPRYLIKTRGQQVTLSCSPISGHRSVSWYQQTPGQGLQFLFEYFSETQRNKGNFPGRFSGRQFSNSRSEMNVSTLELGDSALYLCASRSIYRGDTEAFFGQGTRLTVV.

The chain couples TRBV18 to TRBJ2-3; D gene ambiguous. The length of the CDR3 is 17 residues. V was shortened by 0 bases and J by 0 bases, with 13 bases between the two germline ends. Germline lookup yields CDR1 KGHSH and CDR2 LQKENI. DNA of the CDR3: TGTGCCAGCTCACCACCGAGAGACGCGGCGAGCACAGATACGCAGTATTTT. The encoded protein is CASSPPRDAASTDTQYF. Supplemented by reference TRBV18 and TRBJ2-3, the full variable domain reads NAGVMQNPRHLVRRRGQEARLRCSPMKGHSHVYWYRQLPEEGLKFMVYLQKENIIDESGMPKERFSAEFPKEGPSILRIQQVVRGDSAAYFCASSPPRDAASTDTQYFGPGTRLTVL.

The J gene is TRBJ1-2, the V gene TRBV5-1; no clear D. This CDR3 region has 13 residues. CDR1 is SGHRS, CDR2 YFSETQ, per germline. Trimming cost V 2 bases and J 8 bases, with 13 bases left between them. DNA for the CDR3: TGCGCCAGCAGCTTATTCGGGTCGGGAGGCTACACCTTC. This encodes CASSLFGSGGYTF.

For this clone: Other DNA variants within this sample encode the same CDR3. This sequence joins TRBV6-5 and TRBJ1-1; D possibly corresponds to TRBD1 (5 bases). Germline-derived CDR1 and CDR2 are MNHEY and SVGAGI. V was pared by 0 bases and J by 2 bases, with 13 bases between. The CDR3 has 16 residues. In DNA form, the CDR3 reads TGTGCCAGCAGTTACTCAGGGGCGGCTCCCAACACTGAAGCTTTCTTT. Encoded protein: CASSYSGAAPNTEAFF.

The chain links TRBV7-9 to TRBJ1-3; D unclear. Deletions cut 3 bases from V and 8 bases from J, with 11 bases between. CDR1 is SEHNR, CDR2 FQNEAQ, per germline (reference sequence). The CDR3 is 13 residues long. The CDR3 here is CASSFRIGDTIYF. In DNA, the CDR3 is TGTGCCAGCAGCTTCAGGATCGGCGACACCATATATTTT.

This chain connects TRBV25-1 to TRBJ2-1; 12 positions match TRBD2. The CDR3 is 15 residues long. Germline lookup yields CDR1 MGHDK and CDR2 SYGVNS. Trimming removed 6 bases from V and 5 bases from J; junction bases left unmatched: 5. DNA of the CDR3: TGTGCCAGCAGCCGACTAGCGGGAGATCACAATGAGCAGTTCTTC. It encodes CASSRLAGDHNEQFF.

CDR3 coding DNA: TGTGCTAGTGGCCGAGGGGAAGCGGGAGGCGATACGCAGTATTTT. Translated: CASGRGEAGGDTQYF. The chain combines TRBV12-5 with TRBJ2-3; 9 nucleotides match TRBD2. CDR1 and CDR2 from the germline V gene are LGHNT and FRNRAP. Trimming removed 6 bases from V and 6 bases from J; junction bases left unmatched: 10. The CDR3 extends over 15 amino acids. Full variable domain (rest looked up from reference TRBV12-5 and TRBJ2-3): DARVTQTPRHKVTEMGQEVTMRCQPILGHNTVFWYRQTMMQGLELLAYFRNRAPLDDSGMPKDRFSAEMPDATLATLKIQPSEPRDSAVYFCASGRGEAGGDTQYFGPGTRLTVL.

The chain carries TRBV5-1 and TRBJ1-6, with 7 bases identical to TRBD1. This CDR3 has 15 amino acids. V gave up 5 bases and J gave up 10 bases; unmatched junction bases: 12. Germline CDR1 SGHRS, CDR2 YFSETQ. The CDR3, as DNA: TGCGCCAGCAGTCGGACAGGAGGAGTGGGCTCACCCCTCCACTTT. Its protein product is CASSRTGGVGSPLHF.

The chain carries TRBV7-6 and TRBJ1-2; no firm D call. V shed 1 base and J shed 4 bases, with 13 bases lying between them. Germline values: CDR1 SGHVS, CDR2 FNYEAQ. The CDR3 is 15 residues long. CDR3 DNA sequence: TGTGCCAGCAGCTTAGGATCGGCGGGGAGCTATGGCTACACCTTC. Translating gives CASSLGSAGSYGYTF.

The chain carries TRBV7-2 and TRBJ2-5, with unresolved D. The V end lost 1 base, the J end lost 7 bases, and 7 bases lay between the germline ends. Germline V CDR1 and CDR2: SGHTA, FQGNSA. The CDR3 runs 12 residues. The DNA of the CDR3 is TGTGCCAGCAGCTTAGAAGCGTGGACCCAGTACTTC. Residues: CASSLEAWTQYF.

The chain links TRBV7-2 to TRBJ1-5, with 8 positions matching TRBD1. This CDR3 has 15 amino acids. The junction had 3 bases not matched to a gene; V was cut back by 5 bases and J by 0 bases. The V gene's germline CDR1 is SGHTA and CDR2 FQGNSA. CDR3 residues: CASSLGTGSNQPQHF. CDR3 DNA sequence: TGTGCCAGCAGCCTCGGGACAGGTAGCAATCAGCCCCAGCATTTT.

The chain recombines TRBV6-1 with TRBJ2-1; D gene ambiguous. Germline V gene lookup returns CDR1 MNHNS and CDR2 SASEGT. The CDR3 loop spans 14 amino acids. Trimming left V 1 base short and J 4 bases short, with 8 bases between. CDR3 nucleotide sequence: TGTGCCAGCAGTGAAGTTCCTAGATACAATGAGCAGTTCTTC. Translating it yields CASSEVPRYNEQFF.

This rearrangement joins TRBV7-2 to TRBJ2-7; possible D gene TRBD1, 5 bases. The germline gives CDR1 SGHTA, CDR2 FQGNSA. The CDR3 contains 14 residues. Between the trimmed V and J ends, which lost 5 bases and 5 bases, there was a span of 16 bases. CDR3 sequence reads: CASSRQGMLDEQYF. CDR3 nucleotide sequence: TGTGCCAGCAGCCGCCAGGGCATGCTGGACGAGCAGTACTTC.